These 2 T cell receptor beta chains came from one sample sequenced in a study of blood T cell repertoires in COVID-19. The method was immunoSEQ multiplex PCR; TCRdb's version includes in-frame clones alone and lacks a portion of them. The table lists approximately 170,000 clones, roughly 81% of them singletons. Sample: peripheral blood. All receptors come from a man aged 40-49 years who had recovered from COVID-19.

CDR3 DNA: TGCGCCAGCAGCTTGTCGTTAGGACAGGGCCACAATGAGCAGTTCTTC. It yields the protein CASSLSLGQGHNEQFF. The gene calls are TRBV5-1 and TRBJ2-1; 8 bases map to TRBD1. The CDR3 has 16 residues. CDR1 SGHRS and CDR2 YFSETQ come from the germline V gene. V trimming: 1 base; J trimming: 5 bases; junction bases outside the gene matches: 8.

The chain couples TRBV7-9 to TRBJ2-1; a weak D match, TRBD2 (6 bases). The CDR3 extends over 17 amino acids. CDR1 and CDR2 from the germline V gene are SEHNR and FQNEAQ (reference sequence). Trimming stripped 4 bases from V and 2 bases from J, with 18 bases between. DNA of the CDR3: TGTGCCAGCAGCTCCTACCTCGACGGGGAGGCCTACAATGAGCAGTTCTTC. It yields the protein CASSSYLDGEAYNEQFF.